These T cell receptor beta chains were read from a single sample in a study of T cell responses to AZD1222 COVID-19 vaccine. The method was immunoSEQ multiplex PCR; TCRdb's version includes in-frame clones alone and lacks a portion of them. The data hold roughly 150,000 clones, with roughly 94% observed a single time. The sample was peripheral blood, taken 28 days after the second AZD1222 dose. These receptors came from an adult who received the AZD1222 COVID-19 vaccine. CDR3s include the opening cysteine and the closing phenylalanine or tryptophan. The order of the fields is D gene, V gene, J gene, CDR3 protein. The D gene is left open where the match is weak.

>NA|TRBV19|TRBJ1-1
CASSVQGRVTEAFF
>NA|TRBV9|TRBJ2-3
CASSLLTSLPDTQYF
>NA|TRBV30|TRBJ1-4
CAWNPTTNEKLFF
>TRBD2|TRBV4-1|TRBJ2-7
CASSQVASGSYEQYF
>TRBD1|TRBV27|TRBJ1-1
CASSLGTGVNTEAFF
>TRBD2|TRBV18|TRBJ2-1
CASSPGLAGGPRSNEQFF
>TRBD2|TRBV4-3|TRBJ2-1
CASATSGNYNEQFF
>TRBD1|TRBV28|TRBJ2-7
CASSVTGTGRYEQYF
>TRBD2|TRBV7-9|TRBJ2-1
CASSLGALAGPSYNEQFF
>NA|TRBV6-5|TRBJ2-3
CASSRSRGGTDTQYF
>TRBD2|TRBV19|TRBJ2-6
CASIAGGRSGANVLTF
>NA|TRBV28|TRBJ2-3
CASSTSNQPDTQYF
>TRBD1|TRBV6-2/TRBV6-3|TRBJ1-5
CASSPGQGRVQPQHF
>TRBD1|TRBV7-9|TRBJ1-2
CASSPQGARGYTF
>TRBD1|TRBV19|TRBJ2-5
CASSTPRQGGSAETQYF
>NA|TRBV19|TRBJ2-5
CASSIGQSLGTQYF
>NA|TRBV19|TRBJ2-7
CASTPAGGKIYEQYF
>NA|TRBV5-5|TRBJ1-2
CASSYPEGLPYGYTF
>NA|TRBV3-1/TRBV3-2|TRBJ1-5
CASSPGLAPAQHF
>TRBD1|TRBV13|TRBJ1-2
CASSLGSRGPTFYGYTF
>NA|TRBV20-1|TRBJ2-7
CSARPYYEQYF
>NA|TRBV7-9|TRBJ1-1
CASSPAGANTEAFF
>TRBD1|TRBV5-1|TRBJ1-2
CASSTRDRGYGYTF
>TRBD2|TRBV6-5|TRBJ2-1
CASSYTSGTRDEQFF
>TRBD1|TRBV24-1|TRBJ1-2
CATSNRGDYGYTF
>TRBD1|TRBV7-9|TRBJ1-2
CASSLAENRDRVLGYTF
>TRBD2|TRBV6-5|TRBJ2-2
CASSTSDPGELFF
>NA|TRBV4-2|TRBJ2-1
CASSQHPAGSSYNEQFF
>NA|TRBV11-2|TRBJ2-1
CASSLGRDTPYNEQFF
>TRBD2|TRBV18|TRBJ2-1
CASLPSGRGSYNEQFF
>NA|TRBV4-1|TRBJ1-5
CASSQARNQPQHF
>TRBD2|TRBV19|TRBJ2-1
CASSATSGRANEQFF
>NA|TRBV4-1|TRBJ1-2
CASSRNLDLYGYTF
>NA|TRBV18|TRBJ1-2
CASSPPGDGIYGYTF
>TRBD1|TRBV5-1|TRBJ1-3
CASSLLDRVNTIYF
>TRBD1|TRBV6-5|TRBJ2-7
CASSYSRQGNGEQYF
>NA|TRBV18|TRBJ1-6
CASSLPSSYNSPLHF
>TRBD1|TRBV30|TRBJ1-1
CAWSVNRGTEAFF
>NA|TRBV4-1|TRBJ2-1
CASSQEVEQFF
>NA|TRBV11-2|TRBJ2-5
CASSLAKTQYF
>TRBD1|TRBV28|TRBJ1-6
CASTPGQGHSPLHF
>NA|TRBV7-2|TRBJ1-3
CASSVDSSGNTIYF
>NA|TRBV14|TRBJ2-1
CASSQDHSSASYNEQFF
>NA|TRBV18|TRBJ1-2
CASSPADRSHGYTF
>NA|TRBV19|TRBJ2-7
CASSAGTADLYEQYF
>NA|TRBV30|TRBJ1-6
CAWSARAVSPLHF